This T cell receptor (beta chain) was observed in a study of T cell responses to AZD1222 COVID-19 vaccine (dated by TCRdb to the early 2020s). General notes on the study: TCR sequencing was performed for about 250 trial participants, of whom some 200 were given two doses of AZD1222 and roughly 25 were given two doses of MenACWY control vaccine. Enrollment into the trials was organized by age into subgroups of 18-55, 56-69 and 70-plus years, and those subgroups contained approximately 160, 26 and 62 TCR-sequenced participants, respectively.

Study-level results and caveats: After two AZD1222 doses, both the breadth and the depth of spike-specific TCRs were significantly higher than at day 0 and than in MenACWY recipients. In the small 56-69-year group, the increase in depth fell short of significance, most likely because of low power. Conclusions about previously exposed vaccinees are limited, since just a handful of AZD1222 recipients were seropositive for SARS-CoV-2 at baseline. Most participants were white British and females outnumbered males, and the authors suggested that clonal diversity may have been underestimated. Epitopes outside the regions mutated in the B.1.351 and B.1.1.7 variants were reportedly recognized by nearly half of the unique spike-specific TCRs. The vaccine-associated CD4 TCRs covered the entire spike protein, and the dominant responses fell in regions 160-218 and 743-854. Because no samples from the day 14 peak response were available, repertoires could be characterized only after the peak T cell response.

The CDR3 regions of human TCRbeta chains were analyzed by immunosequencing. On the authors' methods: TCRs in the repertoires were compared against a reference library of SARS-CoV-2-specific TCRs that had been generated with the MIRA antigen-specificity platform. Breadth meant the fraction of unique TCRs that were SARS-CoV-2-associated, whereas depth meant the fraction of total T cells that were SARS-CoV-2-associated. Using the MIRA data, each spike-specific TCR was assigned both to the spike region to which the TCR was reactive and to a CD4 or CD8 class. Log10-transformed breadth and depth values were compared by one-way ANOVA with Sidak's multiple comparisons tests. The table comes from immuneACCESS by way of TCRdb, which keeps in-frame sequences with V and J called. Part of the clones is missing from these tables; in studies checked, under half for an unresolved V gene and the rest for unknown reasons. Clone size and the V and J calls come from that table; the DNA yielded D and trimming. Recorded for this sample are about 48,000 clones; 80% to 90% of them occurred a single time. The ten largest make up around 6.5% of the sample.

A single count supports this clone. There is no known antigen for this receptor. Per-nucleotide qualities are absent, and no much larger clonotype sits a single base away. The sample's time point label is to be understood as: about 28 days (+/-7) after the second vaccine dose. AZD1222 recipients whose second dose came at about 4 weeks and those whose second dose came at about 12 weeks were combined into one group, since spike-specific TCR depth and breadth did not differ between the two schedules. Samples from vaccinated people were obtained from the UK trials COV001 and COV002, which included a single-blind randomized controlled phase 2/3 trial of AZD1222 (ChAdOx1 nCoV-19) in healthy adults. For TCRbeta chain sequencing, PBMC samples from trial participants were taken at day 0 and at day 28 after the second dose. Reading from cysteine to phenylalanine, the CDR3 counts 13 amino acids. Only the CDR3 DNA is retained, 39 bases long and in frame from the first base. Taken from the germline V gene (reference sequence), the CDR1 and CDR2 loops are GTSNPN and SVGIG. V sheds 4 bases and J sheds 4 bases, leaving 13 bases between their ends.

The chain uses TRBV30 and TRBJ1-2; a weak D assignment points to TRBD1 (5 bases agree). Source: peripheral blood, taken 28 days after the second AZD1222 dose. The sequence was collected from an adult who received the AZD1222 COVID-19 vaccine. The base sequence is TGTGCCTGGAATTGGGGAGACAGCTATGGCTACACCTTC. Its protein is CAWNWGDSYGYTF.